Described below is a single T cell receptor beta chain sequence and its context. The antigen is undetermined. It was template switching that added a universal primer site, and there were unique molecular identifiers on the cDNA. TCRdb redid the calling of the 5' RACE reads with MiXCR, one entry per CDR3 protein. The sample consists of 1.5 million to 2 million distinct CDR3 sequences, under 35% of them appearing once. This entry belongs to a study of identical twins. Findings and caveats of the study: Models underpredicted monozygotic twin sharing of out-of-frame TCR alpha. Low generation probability was overrepresented in out-of-frame alpha sequences shared by twins.

With V trimmed by 6 bases and J by 3 bases, 18 bases remained unmatched. From germline, CDR1 is MNHNS and CDR2 SASEGT. The CDR3 covers 19 residues. V is TRBV6-1 and J is TRBJ1-4; 8 nucleotides align to TRBD1. This clonotype was sampled from a newborn girl in good health. The sequenced sample was cord blood. The CDR3 nucleotides are TGTGCCAGCAGCCACCCGGTGACAGGGGAGGGTGCGGCTAATGAAAAACTGTTTTTT. It specifies CASSHPVTGEGAANEKLFF.